This paragraph reports one T cell receptor (beta chain). Its antigen is still unknown. Germline V gene data show CDR1 as SGHTA and CDR2 as FQGNSA. CDR3 length: 14 residues. This record comes from a study of monozygotic twins with inflammatory bowel disease. Regarding the study as a whole: IBD patients share fewer clonotypes with other people than healthy twins do, especially with disease activity. The co-twins with IBD showed lower TCRbeta diversity (inverse Simpson) than their healthy siblings.

Each UMI, carrying a 6-nucleotide sample barcode, came from template switching. Each of TCRalpha and TCRbeta cDNA went through two nested PCRs, lasting 16 and 9 cycles. Each CDR3 protein gets one entry in TCRdb, which reprocessed the 5' RACE reads and gives no DNA. Across roughly 320,000 distinct CDR3 sequences, the top ten clones capture over 5% of the sample. The sequence was obtained from a human donor with ulcerative colitis or Crohn's disease, or a healthy co-twin of an affected twin (not recorded which). Sample: blood. The chain carries TRBV7-2 and TRBJ2-4; TCRdb outputs TRBD1, but without DNA this stays unchecked. CDR3: CASSSPGGWNIQYF.